These T cell receptor beta chains were read from a single sample in a study of blood T cell repertoires in COVID-19. TCRdb's copy holds only in-frame clones and misses some; the assay was immunoSEQ multiplex PCR. Of roughly 150,000 clones listed, roughly four fifths are singletons. Material: peripheral blood. The source is a human donor in a cohort sampled during active COVID-19. Both conserved end residues are part of each CDR3. Fields, in order: J gene, clone size, V gene, D gene, CDR3 protein, CDR3 DNA. A D gene is named only where the DNA matches it firmly. The size entry is marked missing in some rows and otherwise reads once, few, many or a size class.

j_gene: TRBJ1-6; abundance: -; v_gene: TRBV11-2; d_gene: TRBD1; CDR3aa: CASTGQGFNSPLHF; CDR3nt: TGTGCCAGCACTGGACAGGGGTTTAATTCACCCCTCCACTTT
j_gene: TRBJ2-7; abundance: once; v_gene: TRBV27; d_gene: TRBD2; CDR3aa: CASSLNRGDEQYF; CDR3nt: TGTGCCAGCAGTTTAAACCGGGGGGACGAGCAGTACTTC
j_gene: TRBJ2-2; abundance: -; v_gene: TRBV28; d_gene: TRBD1; CDR3aa: CATRGPTNTGELFF; CDR3nt: TGTGCCACCAGGGGGCCCACGAACACCGGGGAGCTGTTTTTT
j_gene: TRBJ1-2; abundance: -; v_gene: TRBV6-1; d_gene: TRBD1; CDR3aa: CASMRDRGFYGYTF; CDR3nt: TGTGCCAGCATGAGGGACAGGGGGTTCTATGGCTACACCTTC
j_gene: TRBJ2-5; abundance: -; v_gene: TRBV14; d_gene: TRBD1; CDR3aa: CASSLGQLQETQYF; CDR3nt: TGTGCCAGCAGCCTGGGACAGCTCCAAGAGACCCAGTACTTC
j_gene: TRBJ2-5; abundance: once; v_gene: TRBV2; d_gene: TRBD2; CDR3aa: CASAGGAAGETQYF; CDR3nt: TGTGCCAGCGCGGGGGGGGCCGCGGGAGAGACCCAGTACTTC
j_gene: TRBJ2-1; abundance: once; v_gene: TRBV7-2; d_gene: TRBD1; CDR3aa: CASSPTGGLFDEQFF; CDR3nt: TGTGCCAGCAGCCCCACAGGGGGCCTCTTTGATGAGCAGTTCTTC
j_gene: TRBJ1-2; abundance: -; v_gene: TRBV6-5; d_gene: -; CDR3aa: CASSMRGGGDGYTF; CDR3nt: TGTGCCAGCAGTATGCGAGGGGGGGGCGATGGCTACACCTTC
j_gene: TRBJ2-1; abundance: -; v_gene: TRBV5-1; d_gene: TRBD2; CDR3aa: CASSSLLAGPINEQFF; CDR3nt: TGCGCCAGCAGCTCCCTACTAGCGGGACCTATCAATGAGCAGTTCTTC
j_gene: TRBJ1-1; abundance: few; v_gene: TRBV10-1; d_gene: -; CDR3aa: CASSLSYGTEAFF; CDR3nt: TGCGCCAGCAGCCTGAGTTATGGCACTGAAGCTTTCTTT
j_gene: TRBJ2-1; abundance: -; v_gene: TRBV11-2; d_gene: -; CDR3aa: CASTNRGEQFF; CDR3nt: TGTGCCAGCACCAATAGAGGTGAGCAGTTCTTC
j_gene: TRBJ1-2; abundance: -; v_gene: TRBV7-3; d_gene: -; CDR3aa: CATGGYGYTF; CDR3nt: TGTGCCACCGGGGGGTATGGCTACACCTTC
j_gene: TRBJ2-7; abundance: -; v_gene: TRBV6-2/TRBV6-3; d_gene: TRBD2; CDR3aa: CASNPGLAGGPMKEQYF; CDR3nt: TGTGCCAGCAACCCGGGACTAGCGGGAGGGCCTATGAAGGAGCAGTACTTC
j_gene: TRBJ2-7; abundance: -; v_gene: TRBV10-1; d_gene: -; CDR3aa: CASSGVIGESYEQYF; CDR3nt: TGCGCCAGCAGTGGTGTTATAGGGGAATCCTACGAGCAGTACTTC
j_gene: TRBJ2-7; abundance: once; v_gene: TRBV4-1; d_gene: -; CDR3aa: CASSWGPGAYEQYF; CDR3nt: TGCGCCAGCAGCTGGGGACCAGGGGCCTACGAGCAGTACTTC
j_gene: TRBJ2-7; abundance: -; v_gene: TRBV12-5; d_gene: TRBD1; CDR3aa: CASGFTGGYEQYF; CDR3nt: TGTGCTAGTGGTTTCACAGGGGGCTACGAGCAGTACTTC